This note documents a single T cell receptor beta chain sequence. Trimming left V 7 bases short and J 1 base short, with 13 bases between. This CDR3 spans 14 amino acids. Germline CDR1 SNHLY, CDR2 FYNNEI. Measured with immunoSEQ multiplex PCR; TCRdb has only the in-frame clones, and not every one. The sample includes some 210,000 clones, about 81% of them seen just once. Membership in each cohort depended on participant-reported clinical history. Recovery meant two consecutive negative NP/OP PCR tests, professional clearance, or resolved symptoms. The data derive from a study of blood T cell repertoires in COVID-19. Across the whole study: Specimens from acute and convalescent COVID-19 originated in the United States, Italy and Spain.

The receptor comes from a man between 40 and 49 years old who had recovered from COVID-19. The V gene is TRBV2, the J gene TRBJ1-1, with TRBD1 as a possible D gene (5 bases). The source material was PBMCs or T cells enriched from blood (not recorded which). DNA for the CDR3: TGTGCCAGCATTATGCTACAGGCGAACACTGAAGCTTTCTTT. Translated: CASIMLQANTEAFF.